The 8 T cell receptor beta chains presented below share a single source sample, sequenced in a study of blood T cell repertoires in COVID-19. Sequencing was performed with immunoSEQ multiplex PCR; in TCRdb, only in-frame clones are kept and a portion is missing. The profile covers 110,000 or so clones, with 85% to 90% appearing a single time and about 1.1% taken by the ten largest. Specimen: peripheral blood. The receptors come from a human donor in a cohort sampled during active COVID-19.

On this clone: Other DNA sequences within the sample encode an identical CDR3. The chain is built from TRBV20-1 and TRBJ2-5, with unresolved D. The germline CDR1 and CDR2 sequences are DFQATT and SNEGSKA (reference sequence). The CDR3 has 11 residues. Trimming pared 2 bases from V and 5 bases from J, leaving 6 bases between. CDR3 sequence (DNA): TGCAGTGCTAGACGCCGGGAGACCCAGTACTTC. As protein: CSARRRETQYF.

This clone was seen a single time. The chain carries TRBV9 and TRBJ1-2; TRBD1 agrees at 7 bases. The V segment lost 3 bases and the J segment 8 bases; nucleotides outside the gene matches: 10. Germline CDR1 reads SGDLS; CDR2 reads YYNGEE. The CDR3 is made up of 14 amino acids. CDR3 DNA: TGTGCCAGCAGCGGGGCTAGGGGGCTGTGGGGCTACACCTTC. This gives the protein CASSGARGLWGYTF.

A single count supports this clone. The chain carries TRBV5-1 and TRBJ2-7; D is perhaps TRBD2 (6 bases). Trimming removed 5 bases at V and 3 bases at J, with 18 bases between. The CDR3 loop spans 15 amino acids. Germline V gene lookup returns CDR1 SGHRS and CDR2 YFSETQ. The CDR3 loop reads CASRWGDQTIYEQYF. The CDR3 DNA is TGCGCCAGCAGGTGGGGGGACCAGACCATCTACGAGCAGTACTTC.

As DNA, the CDR3 is TGTGCCAGCAGCCTCCGCAGCGGGCGGACCACAGATACGCAGTATTTT. Residues: CASSLRSGRTTDTQYF. V is TRBV3-1 (or the pseudogene TRBV3-2) and J is TRBJ2-3; a possible D gene is TRBD2 (6 bases). Looked up from germline, CDR1 is LGHDT and CDR2 is YNNKEL (reference sequence). This CDR3 is 16 amino acids long. The V gene lost 4 bases and the J gene lost 2 bases, with 16 bases spanning the gap.

The rearrangement links TRBV9 to TRBJ2-7, with 7 bases identical to TRBD1. CDR3 length: 14 amino acids. J gave up 2 bases and V 2 bases, and 4 bases lay outside the gene matches. CDR1 is SGDLS and CDR2 is YYNGEE in the germline V gene. The CDR3 region has the DNA TGTGCCAGCAGCGTTGGGACAGTTCCCTACGAGCAGTACTTC. It yields the protein CASSVGTVPYEQYF.

The chain joins TRBV29-1 to TRBJ2-3; TRBD2 might be the D (6 bases). Germline V gives CDR1 SQVTM, CDR2 ANQGSEA. Trimming removed 7 bases at V and 2 bases at J, with 16 bases between. The CDR3 sequence is 14 residues long. CDR3: CSAGYGGVTDTQYF. CDR3 sequence (DNA): TGCAGCGCCGGATACGGGGGAGTCACAGATACGCAGTATTTT.

This chain joins TRBV7-2 and TRBJ2-1; perhaps TRBD1 as D (6 bases). The CDR3 consists of 15 residues. Germline V gene data show CDR1 as SGHTA and CDR2 as FQGNSA. V lost 2 bases to trimming and J lost 8 bases, with 16 bases between them. CDR3 nucleotides: TGTGCCAGCAGCTTATTTGGGGACAAAGTGGATGAGCAGTTCTTC. This codes for CASSLFGDKVDEQFF.

The V and J genes are TRBV19 and TRBJ1-3; D remains unclear. The CDR3 has 13 residues. V lost 5 bases, J lost 0 bases, and 5 bases lay in between. CDR1 is LNHDA, CDR2 SQIVND, per germline (reference sequence). The CDR3 DNA sequence: TGTGCCAGTAGTCTTAACTCTGGAAACACCATATATTTT. Protein: CASSLNSGNTIYF.